A selection of T cell receptor beta chains follows, all from one sample in a study of blood T cell repertoires in COVID-19. Some clones are missing from TCRdb's copy, which holds only in-frame ones; the method was immunoSEQ multiplex PCR. The sample includes about 140,000 clones, 70% to 90% of them seen just once. Material for sequencing was peripheral blood. Receptors originate from a woman aged 55-69 years with acute or convalescent COVID-19. CDR3s include the opening cysteine and the closing phenylalanine or tryptophan. The D gene is left open where the match is weak. Only some rows state a clone size, as once, few, many or a class for expanded clones.

NA	TRBD2	TRBV5-1	TRBJ2-5	16	TGCGCCAGCAGCCGATCGGCTAGCGGGGGGGCCGAGACCCAGTACTTC	CASSRSASGGAETQYF
once	TRBD2	TRBV7-8	TRBJ2-3	18	TGTGCCAGCAGTCGTGGGGGAATTGAACTAGCGGGGGGTAATACGCAGTATTTT	CASSRGGIELAGGNTQYF
NA	NA	TRBV7-6	TRBJ1-4	16	TGTGCCAGCAGCTTACAGTGGGGGCCAACTAATGAAAAACTGTTTTTT	CASSLQWGPTNEKLFF
NA	TRBD1	TRBV12-5	TRBJ2-1	15	TGTGCTAGTGGTCCAGGGGGCCAGTTAGGGAGTGAGCAGTTCTTC	CASGPGGQLGSEQFF
NA	NA	TRBV7-8	TRBJ1-3	15	TGTGCCAGCAGTCCCGAGGCAGGGATGCGAAACACCATATATTTT	CASSPEAGMRNTIYF
NA	NA	TRBV24-1	TRBJ1-1	16	TGTGCCACCAGTGATGCTAAGGGGAACAGGGCCGCTGAAGCTTTCTTT	CATSDAKGNRAAEAFF
NA	NA	TRBV11-3	TRBJ2-4	15	TGTGCCAGCAGCTTAAGGTCCGGGGGAATAGACATTCAGTACTTC	CASSLRSGGIDIQYF
NA	NA	TRBV5-1	TRBJ1-4	13	TGCGCCAGCAGCTTTGGCTTTAATGAAAAACTGTTTTTT	CASSFGFNEKLFF
NA	TRBD2	TRBV19	TRBJ2-1	16	TGTGCCAGTAGTCTGGGTTTAGCGGGGACTGGCAATGAGCAGTTCTTC	CASSLGLAGTGNEQFF
NA	TRBD1	TRBV28	TRBJ1-5	16	TGTGCCAGCAGCTCCACGGACAGGGGTTGGAATCAGCCCCAGCATTTT	CASSSTDRGWNQPQHF
NA	TRBD1	TRBV18	TRBJ2-7	14	TGTGCCAGCTCACCCCGACAGGGCGACTACGAGCAGTACTTC	CASSPRQGDYEQYF
NA	TRBD2	TRBV3-1/TRBV3-2	TRBJ2-1	16	TGTGCCAGCAGCCCCGAGTTAGCTAGCGGAGACAATGAGCAGTTCTTC	CASSPELASGDNEQFF
NA	TRBD2	TRBV19	TRBJ2-1	15	TGTGCCAGTAGCAAATGGGGGGGTAGCTACAATGAGCAGTTCTTC	CASSKWGGSYNEQFF
NA	NA	TRBV4-2	TRBJ1-5	16	TGTGCCAGCAGCCGCTCCTTGGACATGAGCAATCAGCCCCAGCATTTT	CASSRSLDMSNQPQHF
NA	TRBD1	TRBV5-1	TRBJ2-1	15	TGCGCCAGCAGCTTAGTGGACAGGGGGGCCAATGAGCAGTTCTTC	CASSLVDRGANEQFF
NA	TRBD1	TRBV6-5	TRBJ1-3	15	TGTGCCAGCAGGGGGACAGGGGGCGCTGGAAACACCATATATTTT	CASRGTGGAGNTIYF
once	TRBD2	TRBV2	TRBJ2-2	15	TGTGCCAGCACCGGAGCGGGGGTGGACACCGGGGAGCTGTTTTTT	CASTGAGVDTGELFF
NA	TRBD1	TRBV4-2	TRBJ2-7	17	TGTGCCAGCAGCCAAGGCTCCGGGACAGGGGGCTCCTACGAGCAGTACTTC	CASSQGSGTGGSYEQYF
NA	TRBD1	TRBV5-6	TRBJ1-1	14	TGTGCCAGCAGCTTCGACAGGGGGAACACTGAAGCTTTCTTT	CASSFDRGNTEAFF
once	TRBD2	TRBV11-2	TRBJ2-1	15	TGTGCCAGCAGCCCGAGACTAGCCACCTACAATGAGCAGTTCTTC	CASSPRLATYNEQFF
NA	NA	TRBV12-3/TRBV12-4	TRBJ2-7	13	TGTGCCAGCAGTACTGGGGAGACCTACGAGCAGTACTTC	CASSTGETYEQYF
NA	TRBD1	TRBV10-3	TRBJ2-7	19	TGTGCCATCAGTGAGCCAAGTGGTCGGACAGGGGGCGTTGCGGACGAGCAGTACTTC	CAISEPSGRTGGVADEQYF